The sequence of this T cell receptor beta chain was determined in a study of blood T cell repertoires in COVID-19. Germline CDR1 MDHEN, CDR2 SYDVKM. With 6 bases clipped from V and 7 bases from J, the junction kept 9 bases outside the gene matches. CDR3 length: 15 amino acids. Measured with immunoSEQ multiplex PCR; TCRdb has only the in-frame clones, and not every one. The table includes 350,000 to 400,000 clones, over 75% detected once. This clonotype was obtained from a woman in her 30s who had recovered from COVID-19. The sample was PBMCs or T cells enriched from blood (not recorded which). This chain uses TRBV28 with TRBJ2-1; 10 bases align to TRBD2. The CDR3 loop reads CASSTPGLALNEQFF. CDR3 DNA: TGTGCCAGCAGCACGCCGGGACTAGCGTTGAATGAGCAGTTCTTC.